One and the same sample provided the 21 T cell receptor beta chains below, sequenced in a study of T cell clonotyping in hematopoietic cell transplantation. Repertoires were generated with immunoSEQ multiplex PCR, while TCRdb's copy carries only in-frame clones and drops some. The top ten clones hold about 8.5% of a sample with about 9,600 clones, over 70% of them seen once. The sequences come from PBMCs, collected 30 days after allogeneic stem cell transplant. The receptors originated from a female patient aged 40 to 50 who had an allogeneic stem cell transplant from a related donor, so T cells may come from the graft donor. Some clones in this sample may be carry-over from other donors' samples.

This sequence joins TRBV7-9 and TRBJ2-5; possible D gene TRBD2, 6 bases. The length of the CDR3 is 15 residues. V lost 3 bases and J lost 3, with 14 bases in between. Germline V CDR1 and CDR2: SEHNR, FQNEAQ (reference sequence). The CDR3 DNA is TGTGCCAGCAGCTTGGAGCTAGCGATGGAAGAGACCCAGTACTTC. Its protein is CASSLELAMEETQYF.

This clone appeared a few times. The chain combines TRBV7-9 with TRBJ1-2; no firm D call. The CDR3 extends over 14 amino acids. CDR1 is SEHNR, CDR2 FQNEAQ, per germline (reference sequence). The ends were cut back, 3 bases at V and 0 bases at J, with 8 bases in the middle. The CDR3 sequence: CASSFIMSNYGYTF. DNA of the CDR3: TGTGCCAGCAGCTTTATAATGTCTAACTATGGCTACACCTTC.

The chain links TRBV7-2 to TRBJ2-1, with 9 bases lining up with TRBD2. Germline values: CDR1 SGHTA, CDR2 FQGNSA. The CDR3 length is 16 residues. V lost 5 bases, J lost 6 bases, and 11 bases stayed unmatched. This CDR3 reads CASSRAGGLGGNEQFF. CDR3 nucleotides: TGTGCCAGCAGCCGAGCGGGAGGCCTAGGGGGCAATGAGCAGTTCTTC.

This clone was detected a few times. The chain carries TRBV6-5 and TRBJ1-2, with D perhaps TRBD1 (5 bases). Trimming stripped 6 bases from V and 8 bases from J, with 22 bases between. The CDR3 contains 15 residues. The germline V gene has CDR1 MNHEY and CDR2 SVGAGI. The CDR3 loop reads CASRVGLVLWDGYTF. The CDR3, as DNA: TGTGCCAGCAGAGTGGGACTTGTCCTGTGGGACGGCTACACCTTC.

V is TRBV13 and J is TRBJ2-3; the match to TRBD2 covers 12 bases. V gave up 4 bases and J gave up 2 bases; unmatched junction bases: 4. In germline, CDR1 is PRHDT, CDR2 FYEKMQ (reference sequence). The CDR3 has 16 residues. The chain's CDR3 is CASSSSSGGATDTQYF. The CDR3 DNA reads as TGTGCCAGCAGCTCGTCTAGCGGGGGGGCCACAGATACGCAGTATTTT. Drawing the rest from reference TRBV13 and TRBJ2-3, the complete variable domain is AAGVIQSPRHLIKEKRETATLKCYPIPRHDTVYWYQQGPGQDPQFLISFYEKMQSDKGSIPDRFSAQQFSDYHSELNMSSLELGDSALYFCASSSSSGGATDTQYFGPGTRLTVL.

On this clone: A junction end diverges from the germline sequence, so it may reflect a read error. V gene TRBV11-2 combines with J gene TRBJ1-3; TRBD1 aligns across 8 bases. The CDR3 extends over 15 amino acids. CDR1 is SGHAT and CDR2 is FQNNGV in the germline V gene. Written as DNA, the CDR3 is TGTGCCAGCAGCATAGACAGGGGCGCAGGAAACACCATATATTTT. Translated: CASSIDRGAGNTIYF.

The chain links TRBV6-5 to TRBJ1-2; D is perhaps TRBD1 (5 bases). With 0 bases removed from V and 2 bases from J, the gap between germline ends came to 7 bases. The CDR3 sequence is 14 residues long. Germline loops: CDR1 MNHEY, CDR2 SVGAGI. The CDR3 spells CASSYSEGNYGYTF. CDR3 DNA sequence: TGTGCCAGCAGTTACTCCGAGGGGAACTATGGCTACACCTTC.

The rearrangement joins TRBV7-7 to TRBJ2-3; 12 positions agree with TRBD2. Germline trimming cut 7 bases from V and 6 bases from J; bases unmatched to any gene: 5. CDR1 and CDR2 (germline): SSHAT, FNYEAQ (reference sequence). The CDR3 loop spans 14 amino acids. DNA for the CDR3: TGTGCCAGCAACGAGACTAGCGGGAGTGATACGCAGTATTTT. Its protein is CASNETSGSDTQYF.

The CDR3 is CASSLVGDTQYF. The CDR3 region has the DNA TGTGCCAGCAGCTTAGTAGGCGATACGCAGTATTTT. The chain couples TRBV7-9 to TRBJ2-3; D remains ambiguous. V shed 1 base and J shed 6 bases, with 5 bases lying between them. The CDR3 totals 12 residues. CDR1 and CDR2 (germline): SEHNR, FQNEAQ (reference sequence).

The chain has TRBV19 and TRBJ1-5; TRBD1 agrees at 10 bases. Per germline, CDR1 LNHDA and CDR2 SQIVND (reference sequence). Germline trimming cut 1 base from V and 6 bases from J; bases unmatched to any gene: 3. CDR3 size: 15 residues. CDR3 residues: CASSIGTGGGQPQHF. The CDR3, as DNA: TGTGCCAGTAGTATAGGGACAGGGGGGGGTCAGCCCCAGCATTTT.

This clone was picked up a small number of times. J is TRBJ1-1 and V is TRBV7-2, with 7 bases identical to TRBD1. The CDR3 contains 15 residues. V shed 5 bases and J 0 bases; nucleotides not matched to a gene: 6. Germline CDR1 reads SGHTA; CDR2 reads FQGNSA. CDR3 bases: TGTGCCAGCAGCCGACAGGGTGGGTTGAACACTGAAGCTTTCTTT. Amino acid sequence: CASSRQGGLNTEAFF.

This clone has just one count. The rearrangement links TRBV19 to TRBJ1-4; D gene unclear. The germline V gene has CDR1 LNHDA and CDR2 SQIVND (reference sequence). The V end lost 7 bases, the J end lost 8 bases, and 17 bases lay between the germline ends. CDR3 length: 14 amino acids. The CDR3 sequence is CASIDNPSSEKLFF. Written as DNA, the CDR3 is TGTGCCAGTATCGACAACCCCTCAAGCGAAAAACTGTTTTTT.

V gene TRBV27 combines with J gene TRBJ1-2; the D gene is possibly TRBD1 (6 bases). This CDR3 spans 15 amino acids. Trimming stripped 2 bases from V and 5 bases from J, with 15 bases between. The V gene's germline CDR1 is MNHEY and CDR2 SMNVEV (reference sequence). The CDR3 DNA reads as TGTGCCAGCAGTTTAAGTATTCGACAGGATTATGGCTACACCTTC. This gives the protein CASSLSIRQDYGYTF.

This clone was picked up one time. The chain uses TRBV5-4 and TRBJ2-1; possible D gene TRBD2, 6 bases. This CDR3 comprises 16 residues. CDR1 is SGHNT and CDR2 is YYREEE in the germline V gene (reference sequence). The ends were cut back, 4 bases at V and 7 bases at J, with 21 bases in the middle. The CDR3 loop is CASSQRMGRDWNEQFF. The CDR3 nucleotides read TGTGCCAGCAGCCAAAGAATGGGGCGGGATTGGAATGAGCAGTTCTTC.

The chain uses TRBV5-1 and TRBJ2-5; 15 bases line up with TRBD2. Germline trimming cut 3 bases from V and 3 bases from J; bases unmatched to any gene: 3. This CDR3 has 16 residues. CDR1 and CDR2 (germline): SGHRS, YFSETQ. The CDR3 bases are TGCGCCAGCAGCTCCGGACTAGCGGGAGGGAAAGAGACCCAGTACTTC. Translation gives CASSSGLAGGKETQYF.

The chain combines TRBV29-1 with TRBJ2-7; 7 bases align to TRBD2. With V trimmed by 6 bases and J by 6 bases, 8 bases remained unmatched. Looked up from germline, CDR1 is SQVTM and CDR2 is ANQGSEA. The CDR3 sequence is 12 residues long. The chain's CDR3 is CSVPAGGGEQYF. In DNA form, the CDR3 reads TGCAGCGTCCCTGCCGGCGGGGGCGAGCAGTACTTC.

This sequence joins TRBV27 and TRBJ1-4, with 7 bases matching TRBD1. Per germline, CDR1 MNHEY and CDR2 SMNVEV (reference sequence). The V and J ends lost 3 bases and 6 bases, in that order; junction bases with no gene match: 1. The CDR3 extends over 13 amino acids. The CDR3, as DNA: TGTGCCAGCAGTTTGCAGGGGGATGAAAAACTGTTTTTT. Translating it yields CASSLQGDEKLFF.

The CDR3 protein is CASSLRLAGSETQYF. As DNA, the CDR3 is TGCGCCAGCAGCTTAAGGCTAGCGGGAAGCGAGACCCAGTACTTC. The chain uses TRBV5-1 and TRBJ2-5; TRBD2 agrees at 9 bases. After removal of 2 bases from V and 5 bases from J, the junction contained 7 bases not matched to a gene. Germline CDR1 reads SGHRS; CDR2 reads YFSETQ. The CDR3 contains 15 residues.

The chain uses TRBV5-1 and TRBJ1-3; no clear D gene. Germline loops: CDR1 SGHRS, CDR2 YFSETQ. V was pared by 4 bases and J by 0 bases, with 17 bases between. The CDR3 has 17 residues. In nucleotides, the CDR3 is TGCGCCAGCAGCCCACTGGAGGGCCAGAGCTCTGGAAACACCATATATTTT. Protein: CASSPLEGQSSGNTIYF.

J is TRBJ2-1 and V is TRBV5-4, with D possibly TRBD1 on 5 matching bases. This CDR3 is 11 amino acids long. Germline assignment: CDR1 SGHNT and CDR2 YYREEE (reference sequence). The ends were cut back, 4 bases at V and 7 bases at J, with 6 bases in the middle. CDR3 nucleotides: TGTGCCAGCAGCGCAGGGAATGAGCAGTTCTTC. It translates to CASSAGNEQFF.

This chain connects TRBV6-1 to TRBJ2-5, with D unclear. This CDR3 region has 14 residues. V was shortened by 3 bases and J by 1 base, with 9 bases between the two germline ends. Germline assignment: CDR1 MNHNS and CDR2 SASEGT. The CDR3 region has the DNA TGTGCCAGCAGTGAGCCGGGCCGCCAAGAGACCCAGTACTTC. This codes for CASSEPGRQETQYF.